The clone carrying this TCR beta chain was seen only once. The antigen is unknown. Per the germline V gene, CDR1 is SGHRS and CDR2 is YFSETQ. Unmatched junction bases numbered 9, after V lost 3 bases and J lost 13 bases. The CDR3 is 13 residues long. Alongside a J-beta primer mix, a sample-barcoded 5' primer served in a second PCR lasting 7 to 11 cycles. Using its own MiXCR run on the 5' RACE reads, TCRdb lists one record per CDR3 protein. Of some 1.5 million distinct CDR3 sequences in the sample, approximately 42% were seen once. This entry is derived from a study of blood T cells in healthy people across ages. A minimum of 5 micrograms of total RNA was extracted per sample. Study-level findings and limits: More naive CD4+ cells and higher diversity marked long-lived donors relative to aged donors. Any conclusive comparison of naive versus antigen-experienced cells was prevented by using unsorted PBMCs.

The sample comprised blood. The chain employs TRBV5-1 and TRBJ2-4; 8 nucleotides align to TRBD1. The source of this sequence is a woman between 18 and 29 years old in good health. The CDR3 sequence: CASSSNQGAEQYF. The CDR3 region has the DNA TGCGCCAGCAGCTCGAATCAGGGGGCAGAGCAGTACTTC. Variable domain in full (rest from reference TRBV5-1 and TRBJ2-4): KAGVTQTPRYLIKTRGQQVTLSCSPISGHRSVSWYQQTPGQGLQFLFEYFSETQRNKGNFPGRFSGRQFSNSRSEMNVSTLELGDSALYLCASSSNQGAEQYFGAGTRLSVL.